Listed below are T cell receptor beta chains from one sample, sequenced in a study of Ad26.COV2.S vaccination and SARS-CoV-2 variants. TCRdb's table, derived via immunoSEQ multiplex PCR, lists solely in-frame clones and lacks some. Of hundreds of thousands of clones in the sample, roughly 90% were seen once. The material was peripheral blood, obtained in a trial of Ad26.COV2.S vaccine versus placebo. These receptors originate from a person aged 18-60 years who received the Ad26.COV2.S COVID-19 vaccine or a placebo. Each CDR3 is given with its conserved first and last residue. D genes are given only for firm matches. Some rows have no size entry. The others give once, few or many, or a class for an expanded clone.

j_call,clone_size,v_call,d_call,cdr3_nt,cdr3_aa
TRBJ1-6,-,TRBV5-5,-,TGTGCCAGTGGACATGAGGATTCACCCCTCCACTTT,CASGHEDSPLHF
TRBJ2-2,-,TRBV7-9,-,TGTGCCAGCAGCACGTGGGGGACGAACACCGGGGAGCTGTTTTTT,CASSTWGTNTGELFF
TRBJ2-7,-,TRBV5-1,-,TGCGCCAGCAGCCCCCGTCCCGTCCCCTACGAGCAGTACTTC,CASSPRPVPYEQYF
TRBJ2-2,-,TRBV2,TRBD1,TGTGCCGCCGTGAAGGACAGGGGGCTCACCGGGGAGCTGTTTTTT,CAAVKDRGLTGELFF
TRBJ1-2,once,TRBV3-1/TRBV3-2,TRBD1,TGTGCCAGCAGACAATCCGGGACAGGGGACTATGGCTACACCTTC,CASRQSGTGDYGYTF
TRBJ2-5,-,TRBV5-1,TRBD1,TGCGCCAGCAGCTACGGACAGGGCCGTGAGACCCAGTACTTC,CASSYGQGRETQYF
TRBJ2-3,-,TRBV18,-,TGTGCCAGCTCGTCACAGGGACCAGATACGCAGTATTTT,CASSSQGPDTQYF
TRBJ2-7,-,TRBV6-5,TRBD2,TGTGCCAGCAGTCGACCGGGACTAGCTCTTTACGAGCAGTACTTC,CASSRPGLALYEQYF
TRBJ1-1,-,TRBV4-3,-,TGCGCCAGCAGCCTAACGGACTCGGGCACTGAAGCTTTCTTT,CASSLTDSGTEAFF
TRBJ1-2,-,TRBV5-4,-,TGTGCCACCTCCCGAGGGGAGGGAAACTATGGCTACACCTTC,CATSRGEGNYGYTF
TRBJ2-6,-,TRBV18,TRBD1,TGTGCCAGCTCATCCGAACAGGGGGCGAATGCTGGGGCCAACGTCCTGACTTTC,CASSSEQGANAGANVLTF
TRBJ2-1,-,TRBV24-1,TRBD2,TGTGCCACCTCACAAGCGGGAGGAACCTACAATGAGCAGTTCTTC,CATSQAGGTYNEQFF
TRBJ1-4,-,TRBV19,-,TGTGCCAGTAGCGACGTTTCCGGGTTTAATGAAAAACTGTTTTTT,CASSDVSGFNEKLFF
TRBJ1-3,-,TRBV25-1,TRBD1,TGTGCCAGCAGTGCGGGACAGAACCCGAGGAACACCATATATTTT,CASSAGQNPRNTIYF
TRBJ2-1,once,TRBV6-5,TRBD2,TGTGCCAGCAGTCCTAGCGGGAGCCTCAATGAGCAGTTCTTC,CASSPSGSLNEQFF
TRBJ2-7,once,TRBV5-4,-,TGTGCCAGCAACCTAGGGGGGACAACCTCCTACGAGCAGTACTTC,CASNLGGTTSYEQYF
TRBJ2-7,-,TRBV30,TRBD1,TGTGCCTGGTCCGCACCGGGACAGGGAGACCCCTACGAGCAGTACTTC,CAWSAPGQGDPYEQYF
TRBJ2-7,-,TRBV5-1,TRBD1,TGCGCCAGCAGCTTGGGGACAGGGGAACACGAGCAGTACTTC,CASSLGTGEHEQYF
TRBJ2-5,-,TRBV19,-,TGTGCCAGTAGTGGGGGGATTTCGGAGACCCAGTACTTC,CASSGGISETQYF
TRBJ2-7,-,TRBV7-2,-,TGTGCCAGCCAGGGGACACCGGGATCCTACGAGCAGTACTTC,CASQGTPGSYEQYF
TRBJ1-1,-,TRBV6-5,-,TGTGCCAGCAGTTACTTGAGGGACACTGAAGCTTTCTTT,CASSYLRDTEAFF